This T cell receptor (beta chain) was identified during a study of shared clonotypes between healthy human individuals. Study observations and caveats: The authors expected sequencing depth to affect clonotype sharing among donors.

The method was immunoSEQ multiplex PCR; TCRdb's version includes in-frame clones alone and lacks a portion of them. The profile shows over a million clones, around 76% of them singletons. Per germline, CDR1 SNHLY and CDR2 FYNNEI. J was trimmed by 2 bases and V by 6 bases; bases with no gene match: 3. The CDR3 consists of 15 residues. Concerning this clone itself: Its antigen is unknown.

The chain joins TRBV2 to TRBJ2-7; 14 bases are a match to TRBD2. The specimen was memory CD4+ T cells sorted from blood. Subset defined: CD45RA-negative fraction. This TCR derives from a man younger than 30 in good health. The DNA of the CDR3 is TGTGCCAGCAGCCTGACTAGCGGGGGGGCCTACGAGCAGTACTTC. Translating gives CASSLTSGGAYEQYF. Based on the CDR3 plus reference TRBV2 and TRBJ2-7, the full variable domain is EPEVTQTPSHQVTQMGQEVILRCVPISNHLYFYWYRQILGQKVEFLVSFYNNEISEKSEIFDDQFSVERPDGSNFTLKIRSTKLEDSAMYFCASSLTSGGAYEQYFGPGTRLTVT.